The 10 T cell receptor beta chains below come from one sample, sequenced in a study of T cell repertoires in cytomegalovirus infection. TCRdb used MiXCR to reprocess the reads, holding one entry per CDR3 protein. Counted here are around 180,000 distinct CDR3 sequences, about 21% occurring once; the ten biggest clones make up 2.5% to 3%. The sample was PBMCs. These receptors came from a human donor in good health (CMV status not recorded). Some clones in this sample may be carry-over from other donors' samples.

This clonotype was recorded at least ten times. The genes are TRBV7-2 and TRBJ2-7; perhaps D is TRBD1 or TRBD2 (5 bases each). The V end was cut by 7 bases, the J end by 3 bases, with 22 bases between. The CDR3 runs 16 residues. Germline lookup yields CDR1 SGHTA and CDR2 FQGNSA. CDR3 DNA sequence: TGTGCCAGCACCGGGAAGAGGGACCACCCCATCTACGAGCAGTACTTC. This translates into CASTGKRDHPIYEQYF.

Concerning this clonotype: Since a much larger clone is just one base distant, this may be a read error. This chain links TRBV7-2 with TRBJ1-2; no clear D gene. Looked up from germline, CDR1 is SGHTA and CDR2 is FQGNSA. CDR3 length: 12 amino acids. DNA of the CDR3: TGTGTCAGCAGCCCGGGAGAGTATGGCTACACCTTC. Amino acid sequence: CVSSPGEYGYTF.

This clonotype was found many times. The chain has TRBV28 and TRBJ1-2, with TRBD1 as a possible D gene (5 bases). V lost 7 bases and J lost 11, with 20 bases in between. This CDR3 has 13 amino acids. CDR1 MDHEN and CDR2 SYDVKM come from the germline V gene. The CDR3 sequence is CASTLGGTEIYTF. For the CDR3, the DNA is TGTGCCAGCACTCTGGGGGGGACCGAGATTTACACCTTC.

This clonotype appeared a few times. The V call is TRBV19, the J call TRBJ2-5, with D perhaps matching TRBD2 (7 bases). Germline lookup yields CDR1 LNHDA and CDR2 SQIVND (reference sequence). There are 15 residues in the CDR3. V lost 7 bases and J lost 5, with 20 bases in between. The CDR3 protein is CASKLKGEGRETQYF. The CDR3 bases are TGTGCCAGTAAGCTGAAGGGGGAGGGCCGGGAGACCCAGTACTTC.

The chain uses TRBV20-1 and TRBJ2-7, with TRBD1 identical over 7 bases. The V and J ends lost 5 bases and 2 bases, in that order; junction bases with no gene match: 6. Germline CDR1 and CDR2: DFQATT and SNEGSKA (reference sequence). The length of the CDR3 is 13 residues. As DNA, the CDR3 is TGCAGTGCTGTCCGGGACAGAGCCTACGAGCAGTACTTC. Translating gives CSAVRDRAYEQYF.

The CDR3 loop reads CSARGKRGQNEQYF. The CDR3, as DNA: TGCAGTGCTAGGGGGAAGCGGGGACAAAACGAGCAGTACTTC. The rearrangement links TRBV20-1 to TRBJ2-7, with D possibly matching TRBD2 (7 bases). V lost 3 bases and J 5 bases, leaving 17 bases between the germline ends. Germline V gene data show CDR1 as DFQATT and CDR2 as SNEGSKA (reference sequence). The CDR3 extends over 14 amino acids.

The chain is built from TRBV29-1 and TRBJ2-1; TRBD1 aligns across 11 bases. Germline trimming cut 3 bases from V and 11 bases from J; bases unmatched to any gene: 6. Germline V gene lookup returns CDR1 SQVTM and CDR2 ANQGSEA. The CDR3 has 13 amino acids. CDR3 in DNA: TGCAGCGTTGACCCAGGACAGGGGGCAAAGCAGTTCTTC. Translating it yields CSVDPGQGAKQFF.

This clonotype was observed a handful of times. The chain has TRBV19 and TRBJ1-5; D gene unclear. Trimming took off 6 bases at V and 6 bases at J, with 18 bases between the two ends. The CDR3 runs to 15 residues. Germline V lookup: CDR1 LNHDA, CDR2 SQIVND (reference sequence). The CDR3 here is CASRELARFSQPQHF. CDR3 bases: TGTGCCAGTAGGGAGTTGGCCCGGTTCTCTCAGCCCCAGCATTTT.

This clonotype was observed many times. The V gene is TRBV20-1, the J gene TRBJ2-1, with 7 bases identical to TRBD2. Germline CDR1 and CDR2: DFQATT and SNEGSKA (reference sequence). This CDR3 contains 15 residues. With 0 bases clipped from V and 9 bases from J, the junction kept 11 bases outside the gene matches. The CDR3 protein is CSARERGRAVGEQFF. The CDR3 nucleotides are TGCAGTGCTAGAGAAAGAGGGAGGGCGGTGGGTGAGCAGTTCTTC.

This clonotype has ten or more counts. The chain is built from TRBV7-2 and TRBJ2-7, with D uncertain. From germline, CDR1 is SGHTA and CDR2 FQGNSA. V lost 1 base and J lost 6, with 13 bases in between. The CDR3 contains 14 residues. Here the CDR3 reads CASSLVVSSSEQYF. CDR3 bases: TGTGCCAGCAGCTTAGTAGTCAGTTCGAGCGAGCAGTACTTC.